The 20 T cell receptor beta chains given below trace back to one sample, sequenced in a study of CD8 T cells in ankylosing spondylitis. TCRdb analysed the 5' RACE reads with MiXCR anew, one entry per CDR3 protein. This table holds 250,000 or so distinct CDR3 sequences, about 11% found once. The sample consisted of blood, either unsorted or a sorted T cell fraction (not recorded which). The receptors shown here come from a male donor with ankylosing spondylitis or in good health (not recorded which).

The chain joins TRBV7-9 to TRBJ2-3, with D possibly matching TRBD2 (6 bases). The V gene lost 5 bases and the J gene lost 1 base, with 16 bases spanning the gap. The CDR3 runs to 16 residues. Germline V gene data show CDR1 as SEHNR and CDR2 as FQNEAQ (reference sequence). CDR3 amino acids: CASSHGTSPGTDTQYF. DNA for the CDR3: TGTGCCAGCAGCCATGGGACTTCACCGGGCACAGATACGCAGTATTTT.

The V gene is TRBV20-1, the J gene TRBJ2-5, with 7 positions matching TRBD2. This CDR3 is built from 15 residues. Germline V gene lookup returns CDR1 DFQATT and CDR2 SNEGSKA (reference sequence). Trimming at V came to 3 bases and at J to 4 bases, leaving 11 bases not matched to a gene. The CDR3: CSASPKTGLGETQYF. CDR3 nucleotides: TGCAGTGCTAGCCCCAAAACCGGACTAGGAGAGACCCAGTACTTC.

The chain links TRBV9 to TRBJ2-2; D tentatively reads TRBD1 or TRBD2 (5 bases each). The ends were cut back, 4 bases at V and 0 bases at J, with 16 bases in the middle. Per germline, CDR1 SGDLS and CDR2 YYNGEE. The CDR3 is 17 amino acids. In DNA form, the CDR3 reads TGTGCCAGCAGCTTCCCCCTGGGACGCCCGAACACCGGGGAGCTGTTTTTT. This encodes CASSFPLGRPNTGELFF. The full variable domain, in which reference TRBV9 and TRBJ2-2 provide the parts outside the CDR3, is DSGVTQTPKHLITATGQRVTLRCSPRSGDLSVYWYQQSLDQGLQFLIQYYNGEERAKGNILERFSAQQFPDLHSELNLSSLELGDSALYFCASSFPLGRPNTGELFFGEGSRLTVL.

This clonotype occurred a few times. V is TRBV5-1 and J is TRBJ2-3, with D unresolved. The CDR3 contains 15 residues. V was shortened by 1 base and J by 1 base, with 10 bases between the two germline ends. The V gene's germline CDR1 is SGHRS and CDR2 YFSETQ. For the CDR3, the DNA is TGCGCCAGCAGCTTGAGAGGTAAAGGCACAGATACGCAGTATTTT. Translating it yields CASSLRGKGTDTQYF.

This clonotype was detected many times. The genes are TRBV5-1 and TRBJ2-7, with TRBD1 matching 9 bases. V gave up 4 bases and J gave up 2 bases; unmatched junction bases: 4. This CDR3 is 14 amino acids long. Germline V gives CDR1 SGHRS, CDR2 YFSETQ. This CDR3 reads CASSPRQGAYEQYF. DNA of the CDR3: TGCGCCAGCAGCCCCCGACAGGGGGCCTACGAGCAGTACTTC.

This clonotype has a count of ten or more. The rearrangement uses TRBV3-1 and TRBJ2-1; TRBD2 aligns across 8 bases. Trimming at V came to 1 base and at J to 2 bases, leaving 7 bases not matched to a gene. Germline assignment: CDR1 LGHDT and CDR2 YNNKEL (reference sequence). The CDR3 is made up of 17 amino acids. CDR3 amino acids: CASSQGSSGDPYNEQFF. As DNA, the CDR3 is TGTGCCAGCAGCCAAGGAAGTAGCGGGGACCCCTACAATGAGCAGTTCTTC.

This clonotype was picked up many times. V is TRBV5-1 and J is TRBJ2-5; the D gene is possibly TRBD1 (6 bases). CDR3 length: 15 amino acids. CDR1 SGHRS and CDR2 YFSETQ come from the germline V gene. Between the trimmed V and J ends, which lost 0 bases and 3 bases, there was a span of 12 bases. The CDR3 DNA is TGCGCCAGCAGCTTGGCCCAGGGGCTCGAAGAGACCCAGTACTTC. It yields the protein CASSLAQGLEETQYF.

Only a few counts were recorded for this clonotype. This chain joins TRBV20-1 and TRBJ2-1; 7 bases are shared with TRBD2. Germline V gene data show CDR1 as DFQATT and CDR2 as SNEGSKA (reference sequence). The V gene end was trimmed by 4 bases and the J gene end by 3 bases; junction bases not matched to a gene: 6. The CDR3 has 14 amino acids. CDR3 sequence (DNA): TGCAGTGCTAAGTTACTAGCGAGCTACAATGAGCAGTTCTTC. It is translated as CSAKLLASYNEQFF.

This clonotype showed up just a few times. Here the CDR3 reads CASSLRGNPYEQYF. The CDR3 DNA reads TGTGCCAGCAGCTTGAGAGGTAACCCCTACGAGCAGTACTTC. V is TRBV5-4 and J is TRBJ2-7; D gene ambiguous. The CDR3 runs 14 residues. V was trimmed by 1 base and J by 2 bases, leaving 10 bases between them. Germline V CDR1 and CDR2: SGHNT, YYREEE (reference sequence).

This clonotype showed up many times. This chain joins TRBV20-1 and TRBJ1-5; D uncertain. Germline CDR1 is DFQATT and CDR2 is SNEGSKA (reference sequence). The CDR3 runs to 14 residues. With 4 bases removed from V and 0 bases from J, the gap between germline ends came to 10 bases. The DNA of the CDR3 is TGCAGTGCTAATTCTCCAGGTAGCAATCAGCCCCAGCATTTT. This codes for CSANSPGSNQPQHF.

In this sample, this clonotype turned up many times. The CDR3 DNA reads TGTGCCAGCAGTTCACAACAGGGGGGCACTGAAGCTTTCTTT. Its translation: CASSSQQGGTEAFF. The chain has TRBV6-5 and TRBJ1-1; TRBD1 matches at 8 bases. CDR3 length equals 14 residues. Losses at the gene ends were 4 bases for V and 4 bases for J; bases not matched to a gene: 5. Germline V CDR1 and CDR2: MNHEY, SVGAGI.

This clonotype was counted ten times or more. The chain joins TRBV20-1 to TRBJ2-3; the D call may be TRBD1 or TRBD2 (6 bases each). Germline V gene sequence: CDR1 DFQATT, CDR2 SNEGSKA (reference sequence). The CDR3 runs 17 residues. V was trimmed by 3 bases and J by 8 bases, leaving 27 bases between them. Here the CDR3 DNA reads TGCAGTGCTAGTGGGGGGCCGGAAGAGAACTTCTTGGGTACGCAGTATTTT. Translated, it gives CSASGGPEENFLGTQYF.

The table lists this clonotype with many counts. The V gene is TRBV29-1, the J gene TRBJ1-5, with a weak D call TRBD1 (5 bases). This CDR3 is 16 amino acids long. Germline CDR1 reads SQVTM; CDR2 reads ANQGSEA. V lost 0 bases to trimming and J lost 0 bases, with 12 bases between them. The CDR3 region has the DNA TGCAGCGTTGAAGAATGGGGGTTGGGTAGCAATCAGCCCCAGCATTTT. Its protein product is CSVEEWGLGSNQPQHF.

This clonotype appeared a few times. The chain's CDR3 is CAIGWRLSGGQNTDTQYF. The CDR3 DNA is TGTGCCATCGGGTGGCGACTAAGCGGGGGGCAAAACACAGATACGCAGTATTTT. This chain uses TRBV10-3 with TRBJ2-3; 9 bases match TRBD2. This CDR3 comprises 18 residues. Trimming cost V 8 bases and J 2 bases; bases outside gene matches: 17. Germline V gene lookup returns CDR1 ENHRY and CDR2 SYGVKD.

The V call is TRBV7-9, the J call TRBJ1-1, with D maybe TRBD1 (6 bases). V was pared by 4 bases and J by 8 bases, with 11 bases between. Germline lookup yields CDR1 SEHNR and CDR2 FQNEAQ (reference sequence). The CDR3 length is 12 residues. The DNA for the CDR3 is TGTGCCAGCAGCTCTCCAACAGGGGAAGCTTTCTTT. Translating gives CASSSPTGEAFF.

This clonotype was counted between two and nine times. The CDR3 DNA sequence: TGTGCCAGCAGAACCTCCGGGTCGGAGACCCAGTACTTC. Protein product: CASRTSGSETQYF. The chain joins TRBV6-2 or TRBV6-3 to TRBJ2-5; D ambiguous. Trimming pared 6 bases from V and 5 bases from J, leaving 13 bases between. Germline loops: CDR1 MNHEY, CDR2 SVGEGT. The CDR3 is 13 residues long.

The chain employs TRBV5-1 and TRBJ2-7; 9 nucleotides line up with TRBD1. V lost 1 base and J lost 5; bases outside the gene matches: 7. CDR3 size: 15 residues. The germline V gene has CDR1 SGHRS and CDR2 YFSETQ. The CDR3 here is CASSLRGTGFDEQYF. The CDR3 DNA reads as TGCGCCAGCAGCTTGAGAGGGACAGGGTTCGACGAGCAGTACTTC.

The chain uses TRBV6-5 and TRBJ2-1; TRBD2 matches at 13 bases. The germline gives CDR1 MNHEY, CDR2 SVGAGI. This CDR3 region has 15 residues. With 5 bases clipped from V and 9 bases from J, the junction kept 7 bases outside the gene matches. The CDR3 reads CASSPSTSGRTEQFF. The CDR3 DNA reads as TGTGCCAGCAGTCCCTCGACTAGCGGGAGGACTGAGCAGTTCTTC.

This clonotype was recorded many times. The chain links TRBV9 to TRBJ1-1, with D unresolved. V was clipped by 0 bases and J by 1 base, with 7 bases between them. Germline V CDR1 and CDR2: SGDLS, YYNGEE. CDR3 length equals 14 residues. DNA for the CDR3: TGTGCCAGCAGCGTAGATCTGGGGAACACTGAAGCTTTCTTT. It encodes CASSVDLGNTEAFF.

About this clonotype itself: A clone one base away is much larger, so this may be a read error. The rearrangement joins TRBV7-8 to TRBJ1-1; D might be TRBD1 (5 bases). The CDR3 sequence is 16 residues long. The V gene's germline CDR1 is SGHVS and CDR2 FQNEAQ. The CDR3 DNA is TGTGCCATCAGCTTAGTAGGACACCGGATTAACACTGAAGCTTTCTTT. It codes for CAISLVGHRINTEAFF.